The text below deals with one T cell receptor (beta chain). What it binds is not known. This sample was taken from a study of shared clonotypes between healthy human individuals. The method was immunoSEQ multiplex PCR; TCRdb's version includes in-frame clones alone and lacks a portion of them. This table has 2 million to 2.5 million clones, 85% to 95% appearing once. Donors were Caucasian adults residing in Nashville, Tennessee, USA. Study-level results: Donor scarcity curtailed the genetic and exposure-history diversity represented herein. A few donors shared approximately 5% of their naive CD4 clonotypes. Larger richness was generally estimated for naive than memory subsets.

The sequence derives from a man younger than 30 in good health. Some clones in this sample may be carry-over from other donors' samples. The sequenced sample consisted of naive CD4+ T cells from PBMCs. The sample's subset: CD45RA+ positively selected.

This CDR3 reads CASSPTIPDEQFF. The CDR3, as DNA: TGCGCCAGCAGCCCGACTATTCCGGATGAGCAGTTCTTC. This chain uses TRBV5-1 with TRBJ2-1; TRBD2 might be the D (5 bases). The CDR3 runs 13 residues. Trimming removed 4 bases at V and 8 bases at J, with 13 bases between. The germline CDR1 and CDR2 sequences are SGHRS and YFSETQ.